The present T cell receptor beta chain was sequenced within a study of siplizumab effects on memory and regulatory T cells. The study's findings and limits: Alloreactive sequences that could be traced to unstimulated CD4+ memory cells showed a significant reduction under siplizumab. Naive T cells apparently outstripped memory cells in diversity and seemed major alloresponse contributors.

Repertoires were generated with immunoSEQ multiplex PCR, while TCRdb's copy carries only in-frame clones and drops some. The sample contains approximately 110,000 clones, around 90% of which appear only once. In the case of this clone: Its antigen is not known.

The V gene's germline CDR1 is KGHSH and CDR2 LQKENI. The trim removed 5 bases at V and 5 bases at J, leaving 3 bases unmatched. The CDR3 has 14 amino acids. The receptor was isolated from a human donor in good health. Sequencing was done on a sample of Tregs sorted from blood. The gene calls are TRBV18 and TRBJ2-5, with 12 bases lining up with TRBD1. Here the CDR3 reads CASSGTGGKETQYF. The CDR3 DNA follows: TGTGCCAGCTCAGGGACAGGGGGCAAGGAGACCCAGTACTTC.